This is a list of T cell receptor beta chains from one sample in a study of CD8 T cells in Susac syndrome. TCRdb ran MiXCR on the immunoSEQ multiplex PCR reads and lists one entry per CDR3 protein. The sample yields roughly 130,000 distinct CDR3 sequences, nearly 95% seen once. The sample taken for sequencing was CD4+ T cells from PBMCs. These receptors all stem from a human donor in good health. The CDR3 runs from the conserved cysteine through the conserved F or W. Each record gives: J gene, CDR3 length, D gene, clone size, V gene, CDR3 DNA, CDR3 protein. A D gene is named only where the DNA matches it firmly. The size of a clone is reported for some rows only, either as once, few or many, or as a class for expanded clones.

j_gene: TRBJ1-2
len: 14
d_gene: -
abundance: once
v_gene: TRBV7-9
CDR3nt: TGTGCCAGCAGCTTAGACGGGAATTCGGATGGCTACACCTTC
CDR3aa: CASSLDGNSDGYTF

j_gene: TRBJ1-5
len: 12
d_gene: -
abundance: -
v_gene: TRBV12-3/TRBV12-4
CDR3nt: TGTGCCAGCAGTTTGGGGGATCAGCCCCAGCATTTT
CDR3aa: CASSLGDQPQHF

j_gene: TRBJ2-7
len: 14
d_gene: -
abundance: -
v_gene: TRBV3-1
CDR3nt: TGTGCCAGCAGCCTGAGTCAGGGCCACTACGAGCAGTACTTC
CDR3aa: CASSLSQGHYEQYF

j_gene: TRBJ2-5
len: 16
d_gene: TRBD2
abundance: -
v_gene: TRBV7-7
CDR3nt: TGTGCCAGCAGCCCCATAGCGGGAGGGCGAGGGGAGACCCAGTACTTC
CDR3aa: CASSPIAGGRGETQYF

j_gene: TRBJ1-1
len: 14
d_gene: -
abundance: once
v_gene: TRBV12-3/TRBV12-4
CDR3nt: TGTGCCAGCAGTCAAACGGGGCTGAGCACTGAAGCTTTCTTT
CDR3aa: CASSQTGLSTEAFF

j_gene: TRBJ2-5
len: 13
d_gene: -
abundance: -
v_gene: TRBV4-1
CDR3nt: TGCGCCAGCAGCCAAGAAAGGCGAGAGACCCAGTACTTC
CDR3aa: CASSQERRETQYF

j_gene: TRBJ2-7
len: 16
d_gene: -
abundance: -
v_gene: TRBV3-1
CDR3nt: TGTGCCAGCAGCCTTACCAGCGGGCGTAGCTCCTACGAGCAGTACTTC
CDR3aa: CASSLTSGRSSYEQYF

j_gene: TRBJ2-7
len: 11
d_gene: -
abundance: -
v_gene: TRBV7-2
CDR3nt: TGTGCCAGCGCCGAGATCTACGAGCAGTACTTC
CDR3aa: CASAEIYEQYF

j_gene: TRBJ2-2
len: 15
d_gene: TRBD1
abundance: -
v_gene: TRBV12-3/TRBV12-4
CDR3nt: TGTGCCAGCAGTTGGAGGAGACAGGGAACCGGGGAGCTGTTTTTT
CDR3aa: CASSWRRQGTGELFF

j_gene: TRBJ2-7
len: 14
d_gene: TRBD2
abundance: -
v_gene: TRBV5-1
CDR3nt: TGCGCCAGCAGCTTAGCGGGGAACCTCTACGAGCAGTACTTC
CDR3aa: CASSLAGNLYEQYF

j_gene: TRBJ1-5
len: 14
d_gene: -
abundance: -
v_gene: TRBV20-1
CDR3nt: TGCAGTGCTAGAGTCAGGGTTGGCAATCAGCCCCAGCATTTT
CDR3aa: CSARVRVGNQPQHF

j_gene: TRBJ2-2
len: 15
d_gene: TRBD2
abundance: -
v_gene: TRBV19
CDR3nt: TGTGCCAGTATGATGGGGGGGGTTAACACCGGGGAGCTGTTTTTT
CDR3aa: CASMMGGVNTGELFF

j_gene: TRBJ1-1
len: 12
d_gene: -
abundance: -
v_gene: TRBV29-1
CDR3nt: TGCAGCGTTGTCGACGGGAGCACTGAAGCTTTCTTT
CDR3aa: CSVVDGSTEAFF

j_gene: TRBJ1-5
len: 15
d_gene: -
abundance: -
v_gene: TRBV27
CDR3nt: TGTGCCAGCAGTTTATCATCCGGGGGGAGTCAGCCCCAGCATTTT
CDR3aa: CASSLSSGGSQPQHF

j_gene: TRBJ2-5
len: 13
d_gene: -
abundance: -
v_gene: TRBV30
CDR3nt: TGTGCCTGGAGTGTCAGGTTTCGAGAGACCCAGTACTTC
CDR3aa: CAWSVRFRETQYF

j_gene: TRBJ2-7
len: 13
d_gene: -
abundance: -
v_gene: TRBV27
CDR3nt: TGTGCCAGCAGACCAGCGGGTACCTACGAGCAGTACTTC
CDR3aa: CASRPAGTYEQYF

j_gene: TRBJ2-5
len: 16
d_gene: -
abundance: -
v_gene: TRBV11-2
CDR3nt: TGTGCCAGCAGCCTCACGTGGGGCCTCCTCCTAGAGACCCAGTACTTC
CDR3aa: CASSLTWGLLLETQYF

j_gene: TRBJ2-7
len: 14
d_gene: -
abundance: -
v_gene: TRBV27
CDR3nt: TGTGCCAGCAGTTTAAAGGGGTTCTCCTACGAGCAGTACTTC
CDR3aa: CASSLKGFSYEQYF

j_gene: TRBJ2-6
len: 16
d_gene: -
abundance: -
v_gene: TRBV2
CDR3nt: TGTGCCAGCAGTGGGACGGCAAGCTCTGGGGCCAACGTCCTGACTTTC
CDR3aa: CASSGTASSGANVLTF

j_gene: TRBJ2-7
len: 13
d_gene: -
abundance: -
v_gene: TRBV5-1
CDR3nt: TGCGCCAGCAGCCGGGACCGAACCTACGAGCAGTACTTC
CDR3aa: CASSRDRTYEQYF

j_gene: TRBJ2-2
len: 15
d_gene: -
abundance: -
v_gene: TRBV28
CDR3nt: TGTGCCAGCAGACCCCCGAGGCCGGACACCGGGGAGCTGTTTTTT
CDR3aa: CASRPPRPDTGELFF

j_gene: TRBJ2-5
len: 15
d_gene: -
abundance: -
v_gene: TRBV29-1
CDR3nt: TGCAGCGTTGAAGATAGGTGGCCTGGAGGCGAGACCCAGTACTTC
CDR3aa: CSVEDRWPGGETQYF

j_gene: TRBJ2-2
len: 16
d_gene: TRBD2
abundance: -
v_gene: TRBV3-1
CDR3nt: TGTGCCAGCAGCCTTCAGGGACTAGCGGGAACCGGGGAGCTGTTTTTT
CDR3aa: CASSLQGLAGTGELFF

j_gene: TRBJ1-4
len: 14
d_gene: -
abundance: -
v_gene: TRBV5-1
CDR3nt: TGCGCCAGCAGACTCGGGGGCTCTAATGAAAAACTGTTTTTT
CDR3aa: CASRLGGSNEKLFF

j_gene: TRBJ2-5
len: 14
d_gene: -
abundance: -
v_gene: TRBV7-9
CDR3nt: TGTGCCAGCAGCCTCCATGGGGCCAGGGAGACCCAGTACTTC
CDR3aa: CASSLHGARETQYF

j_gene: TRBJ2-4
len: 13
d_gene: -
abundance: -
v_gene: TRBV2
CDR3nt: TGTGCCAGCAGCTCCTTGGTCCGGGACATTCAGTACTTC
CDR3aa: CASSSLVRDIQYF

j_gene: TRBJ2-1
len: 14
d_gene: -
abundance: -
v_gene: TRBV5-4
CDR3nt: TGTGCCAGCAACATAAAGTCACGGGTTTACGAGCAGTTCTTC
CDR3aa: CASNIKSRVYEQFF

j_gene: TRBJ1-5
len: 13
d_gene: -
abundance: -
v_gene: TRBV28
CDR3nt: TGTGCCAGCAGTTTACCAGTCGGTCAGCCCCAGCATTTT
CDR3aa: CASSLPVGQPQHF

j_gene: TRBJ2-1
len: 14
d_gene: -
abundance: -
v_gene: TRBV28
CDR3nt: TGTGCCAGCATGAAAGGCCGTTCCTACAATGAGCAGTTCTTC
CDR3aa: CASMKGRSYNEQFF

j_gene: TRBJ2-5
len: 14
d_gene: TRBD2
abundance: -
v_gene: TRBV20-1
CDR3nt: TGCAGTGCTAGAGCGACTAGCGGGAAAGAGACCCAGTACTTC
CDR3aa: CSARATSGKETQYF

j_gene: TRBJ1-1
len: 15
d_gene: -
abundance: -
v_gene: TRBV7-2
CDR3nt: TGTGCCAGCAGCCAGACAGGTTTAATGAACACTGAAGCTTTCTTT
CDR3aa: CASSQTGLMNTEAFF

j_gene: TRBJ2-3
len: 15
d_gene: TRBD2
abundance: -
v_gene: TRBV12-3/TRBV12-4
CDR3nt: TGTGCCAGCAGTTATTGGCGGGGGGTCACAGATACGCAGTATTTT
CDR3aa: CASSYWRGVTDTQYF

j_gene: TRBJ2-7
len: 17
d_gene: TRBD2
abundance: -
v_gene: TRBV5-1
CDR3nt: TGCGCCAGCAGCTTGGGCCTTCTAGCGGGAGGGCCGCAAGAGCAGTACTTC
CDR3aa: CASSLGLLAGGPQEQYF

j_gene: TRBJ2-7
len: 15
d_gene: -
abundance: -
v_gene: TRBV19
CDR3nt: TGTGCCAGTAGCTCACCCGGGGCAACCTCCTACGAGCAGTACTTC
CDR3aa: CASSSPGATSYEQYF

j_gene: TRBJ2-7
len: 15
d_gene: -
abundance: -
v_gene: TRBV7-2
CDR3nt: TGTGCCAGCAGCCCCAGACTAACCCTCTCCTACGAGCAGTACTTC
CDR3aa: CASSPRLTLSYEQYF

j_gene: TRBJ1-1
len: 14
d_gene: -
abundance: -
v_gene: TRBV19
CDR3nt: TGTGCCAGTAGTTTCCGACAGTCTGGAACTGAAGCTTTCTTT
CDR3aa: CASSFRQSGTEAFF

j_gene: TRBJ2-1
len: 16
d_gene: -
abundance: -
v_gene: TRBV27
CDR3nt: TGTGCCAGCAGTGCTAACCCGGGACCGAGGTACAATGAGCAGTTCTTC
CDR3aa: CASSANPGPRYNEQFF

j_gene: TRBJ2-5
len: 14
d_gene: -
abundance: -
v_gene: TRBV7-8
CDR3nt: TGTGCCAGCAGCTTAAATCGAGCGTTAGAGACCCAGTACTTC
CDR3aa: CASSLNRALETQYF

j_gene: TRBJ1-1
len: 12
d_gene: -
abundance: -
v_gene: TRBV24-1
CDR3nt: TGTGCCACCAGTGATTTGAAGTCAGGAGCTTTCTTT
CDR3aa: CATSDLKSGAFF

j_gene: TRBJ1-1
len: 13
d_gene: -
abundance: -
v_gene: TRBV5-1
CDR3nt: TGCGCCAGCAGCTTGGAAGGGCACTCTGAAGCTTTCTTT
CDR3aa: CASSLEGHSEAFF

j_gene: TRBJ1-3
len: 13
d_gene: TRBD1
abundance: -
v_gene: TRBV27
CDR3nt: TGTGCCAGTTGGGACAGGGCTGGAAACACCATATATTTT
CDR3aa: CASWDRAGNTIYF

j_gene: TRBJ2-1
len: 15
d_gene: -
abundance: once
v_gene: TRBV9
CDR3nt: TGTGCCAGCAGCCCCGTAGGTGGAAGAAACAATGAGCAGTTCTTC
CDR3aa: CASSPVGGRNNEQFF

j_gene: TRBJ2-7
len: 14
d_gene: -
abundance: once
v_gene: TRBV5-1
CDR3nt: TGCGCCAGCAGTCGCGACCAGGGTAGCTACGAGCAGTACTTC
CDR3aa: CASSRDQGSYEQYF

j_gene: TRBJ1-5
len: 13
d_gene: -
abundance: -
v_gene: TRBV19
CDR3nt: TGTGCCAGTACGGGCCAGAGCAATCAGCCCCAGCATTTT
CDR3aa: CASTGQSNQPQHF

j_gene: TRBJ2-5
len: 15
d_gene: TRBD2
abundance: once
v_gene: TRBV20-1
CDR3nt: TGCAGTGCTAGGGGGGAAGGCGGGGGCCAAGAGACCCAGTACTTC
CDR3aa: CSARGEGGGQETQYF

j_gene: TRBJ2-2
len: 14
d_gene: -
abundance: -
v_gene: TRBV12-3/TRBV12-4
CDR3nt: TGTGCCAGCAGTTTGGCCAGCCTCACCGGGGAGCTGTTTTTT
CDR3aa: CASSLASLTGELFF